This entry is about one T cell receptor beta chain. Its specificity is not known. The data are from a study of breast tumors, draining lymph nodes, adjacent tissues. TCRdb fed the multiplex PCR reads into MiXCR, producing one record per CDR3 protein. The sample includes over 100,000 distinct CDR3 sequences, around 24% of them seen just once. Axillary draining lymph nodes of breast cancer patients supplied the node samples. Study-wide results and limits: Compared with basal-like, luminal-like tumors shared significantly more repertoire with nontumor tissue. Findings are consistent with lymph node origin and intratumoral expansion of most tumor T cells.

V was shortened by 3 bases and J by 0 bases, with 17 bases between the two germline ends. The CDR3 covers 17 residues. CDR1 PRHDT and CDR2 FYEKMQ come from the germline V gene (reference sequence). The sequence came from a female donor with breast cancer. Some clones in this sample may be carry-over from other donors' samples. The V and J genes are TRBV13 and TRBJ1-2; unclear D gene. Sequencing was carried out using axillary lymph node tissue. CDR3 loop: CASSLYGLEVANYGYTF. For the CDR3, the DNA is TGTGCCAGCAGCTTGTACGGACTAGAAGTAGCTAACTATGGCTACACCTTC.